This T cell receptor beta chain was identified during a study of identical twins. Study-wide findings and caveats: The authors drew conclusions from cross-sectional statistical analysis rather than following the same donors. Analyses of zero insertions could be partly confounded by invariant MAIT and iNKT cells. Modelling underestimated the level of out-of-frame TCR alpha sharing observed in monozygotic twins.

CDR1 SGHTA and CDR2 FQGNSA come from the germline V gene. This CDR3 has 17 amino acids. Deletions cut 0 bases from V and 9 bases from J, with 22 bases between. This clonotype was counted at least ten times. Its cognate antigen is unknown. TCRdb reprocessed the 5' RACE reads via MiXCR and lists one record per CDR3 protein. The repertoire includes approximately 470,000 distinct CDR3 sequences, 13% to 15% of them detected once, and about 0.53% sits in the top ten. Another study also made use of these data, one on yellow fever vaccine responses in identical twins.

The TCR originated in a woman in her late teens or twenties in good health. The sample comprised CD4+ T cells sorted from blood. The chain couples TRBV7-2 to TRBJ2-3; TRBD2 might be the D (6 bases). In DNA form, the CDR3 reads TGTGCCAGCAGCTTAGCTAGCGCGGGGACGGTCAGCGGGACGCAGTATTTT. Encoded protein: CASSLASAGTVSGTQYF.